Included here is one T cell receptor beta chain sequence, with context. The input lacks base qualities; no much larger clone sits a single base away. This sample is part of a study of blood T cell repertoires in acute mononucleosis (dated by TCRdb to the early 2020s). At the level of the whole study: Acute-phase samples, which represented the primary response, were collected within 2 weeks of symptom onset. A mean blood EBV load of about 4.1 log10 genome copies per million B cells was observed during acute infection, and a mean blood EBV load of approximately 2.5 was observed at convalescence. In acute infection, YVL-BR-specific cells made up a mean of approximately 2.1% of blood CD8 T cells and GLC-BM-specific cells made up a mean of roughly 1.1%. Overall study outcomes, separate from this receptor: The low acute-to-convalescent clonotype overlap might be partly explained by sampling error, because only a fraction of each donor's blood was analyzed. Although only 8% to 9% of unique acute clonotypes carried over into convalescence, these persisting clonotypes made up most of the response, and the remainder were seemingly replaced by new, diverse de novo clonotypes. With just a few donors in the cohort, the group averages were based on very few individuals. For BRLF1 (YVL-BR), TCRalpha CDR3 motifs played a dominant role and TCRbeta a minimal role in TCR repertoire selection.

The CDR3 covers 16 residues, taking in both the cysteine and the phenylalanine. Only the CDR3 region is kept as DNA, spanning 48 bases read in frame from base 1. CDR1 is given as MGHDK and CDR2 as SYGVNS, both from the germline V gene. V and J are trimmed by 3 bases and 2 bases, and the gene matches miss 6 bases of the junction. The intended sense of this specimen's time point label: acute infectious mononucleosis, at clinical presentation within 2 weeks of symptom onset (visit 1). The study tracked CD8 T cell responses to two immunodominant EBV epitopes, BRLF1 109 (YVL-BR) and BMLF1 280 (GLC-BM), over primary infection. A positive serum heterophile antibody test and EBV viral capsid antigen-specific IgM indicated primary EBV infection. Magnetic positive selection (MACS) was first used to enrich total CD8 T cells from PBMCs. A FACSAria III was used to sort live CD3+ CD8+ tetramer+ cells to a purity above 85%. Cells were sorted with a PE-conjugated tetramer loaded with the BRLF1 109-117 peptide. At both acute infection and convalescence, EBV epitope-specific CD8 T cells were tetramer-sorted, and the TCR repertoires of those cells were deep-sequenced directly ex vivo. The donors were a few individuals between about 18 and 29 years old who had clinical acute infectious mononucleosis and laboratory evidence of primary EBV infection. Heparinized peripheral blood was drawn at clinical presentation with mononucleosis symptoms and was drawn again about 6 months later. Ficoll-Paque density gradient centrifugation was used to isolate PBMCs.

Total RNA from at least 9,500 sorted tetramer+ CD8 T cells was reverse transcribed into cDNA for TCR profiling. CDR3 regions were amplified by PCR with primers annealing to V and J regions, adding unique molecular identifiers to track templates. The immunoSEQ platform, including its sequencing and error-correction standards, was used to profile TCRalpha and TCRbeta chains. Concerning the study's data processing: Clonal copy numbers were corrected for sequencing and PCR errors, and CDR3s were defined according to IMGT conventions. Only productive rearrangements were analyzed, using immunoSEQ Analyzer versions 2.0 and 3.0, with gene-pairing frequencies processed further in Microsoft Excel. V-J pairings were visualized as Circos plots, and CDR3 motifs were found with MEME plus a custom motifSearch program. The OLGA algorithm was used to calculate the probability of generation of TCR sequences. Clonotypes seen at both visits were called persistent; those seen only acutely were nonpersistent; those seen only at convalescence were de novo. Any amino acid clonotype used by more than one donor was defined as a public TCR. TCRdb re-hosts the immuneACCESS table, in-frame sequences only. Its copies lack some clones; in the studies checked, an unresolved V gene accounts for under half of them, and the cause for the rest is not known. The D gene and trimming were derived from the DNA, and the V and J assignments and clone size from that table. The sample profile shows 6,000 to 9,000 clones; 25% of them were found once. The ten largest clones represent under 35% of the sample.

The source material was EBV YVL epitope tetramer+ CD8+ T cells sorted from PBMCs, sampled during acute infectious mononucleosis. The cell subset or site label, as the study defines it: CD8 T cells binding a tetramer with EBV BRLF1 109-117 peptide (YVL-BR). This sequence originates from a woman aged 18-29 years with infectious mononucleosis caused by EBV. The chain is encoded by TRBV25-1 joined to TRBJ2-5; the central 10 bases match TRBD2. The sequenced DNA: TGTGCCAGCAGTGACTCACCACTAGCGGGGCAAGAGACCCAGTACTTC. Its translation reads: CASSDSPLAGQETQYF.